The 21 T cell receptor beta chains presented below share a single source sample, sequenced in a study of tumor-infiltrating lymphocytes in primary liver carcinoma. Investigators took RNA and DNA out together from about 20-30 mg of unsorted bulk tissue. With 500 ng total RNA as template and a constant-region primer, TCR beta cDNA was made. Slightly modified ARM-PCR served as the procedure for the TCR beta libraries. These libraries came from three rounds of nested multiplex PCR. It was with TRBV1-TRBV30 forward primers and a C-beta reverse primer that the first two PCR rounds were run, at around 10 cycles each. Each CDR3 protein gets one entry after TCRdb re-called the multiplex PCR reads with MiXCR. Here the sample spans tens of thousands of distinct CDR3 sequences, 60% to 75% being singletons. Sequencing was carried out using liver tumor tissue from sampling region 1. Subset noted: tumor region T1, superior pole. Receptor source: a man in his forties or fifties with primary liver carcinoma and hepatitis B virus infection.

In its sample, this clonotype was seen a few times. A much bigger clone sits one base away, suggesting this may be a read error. CDR3 sequence: CASSGHRGRQETQYF. The CDR3 bases are TGCGCCAGCAGTGGGCACAGGGGGCGTCAAGAGACCCAGTACTTC. This chain joins TRBV10-2 and TRBJ2-5; 9 bases agree with TRBD1. The CDR3 spans 15 residues. V lost 4 bases, J lost 2 bases, and 5 bases stayed unmatched. CDR1 is WSHSY, CDR2 SAAADI, per germline.

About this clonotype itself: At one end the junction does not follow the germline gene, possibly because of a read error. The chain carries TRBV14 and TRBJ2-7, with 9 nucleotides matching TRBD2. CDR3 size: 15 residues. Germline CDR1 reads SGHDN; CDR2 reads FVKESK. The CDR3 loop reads CASSRASGVAYGQYF. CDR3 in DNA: TGTGCCAGCAGTCGAGCTAGCGGGGTTGCCTACGGGCAGTACTTC.

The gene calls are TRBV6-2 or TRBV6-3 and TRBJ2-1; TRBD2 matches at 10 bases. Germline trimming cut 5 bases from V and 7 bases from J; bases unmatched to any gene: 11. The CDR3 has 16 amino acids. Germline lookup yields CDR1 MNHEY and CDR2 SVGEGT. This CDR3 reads CASSHNLAGVSNEQFF. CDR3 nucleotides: TGTGCCAGCAGTCACAACCTAGCGGGAGTCAGTAATGAGCAGTTCTTC.

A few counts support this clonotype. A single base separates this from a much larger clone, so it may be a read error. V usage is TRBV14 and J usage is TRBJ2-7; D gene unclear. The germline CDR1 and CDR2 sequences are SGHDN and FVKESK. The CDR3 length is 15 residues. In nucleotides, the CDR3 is TGTGCCAGCAACCAAGGTTTGCGGACCGCCCACGAGCAGTACTTC. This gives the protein CASNQGLRTAHEQYF.

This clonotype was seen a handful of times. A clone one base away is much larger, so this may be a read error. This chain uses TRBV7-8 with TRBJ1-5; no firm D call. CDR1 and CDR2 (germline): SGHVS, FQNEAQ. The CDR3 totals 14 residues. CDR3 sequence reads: CASGLGAYNQPQHF. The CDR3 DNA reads TGTGCCAGCGGCTTAGGCGCTTATAATCAGCCCCAGCATTTT. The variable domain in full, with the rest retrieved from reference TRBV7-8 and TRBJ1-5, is GAGVSQSPRYKVAKRGQDVALRCDPISGHVSLFWYQQALGQGPEFLTYFQNEAQLDKSGLPSDRFFAERPEGSVSTLKIQRTQQEDSAVYLCASGLGAYNQPQHFGDGTRLSIL.

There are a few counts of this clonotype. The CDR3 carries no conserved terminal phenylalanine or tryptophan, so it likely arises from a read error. CDR3 sequence: CVSSPRPNNEQFL. The CDR3 DNA sequence: TGTGTCAGCAGCCCCCGACCCAACAATGAGCAGTTCCTC. This chain connects TRBV11-2 to TRBJ2-1; no reliable D call. The CDR3 spans 13 residues. In germline, CDR1 is SGHAT, CDR2 FQNNGV.

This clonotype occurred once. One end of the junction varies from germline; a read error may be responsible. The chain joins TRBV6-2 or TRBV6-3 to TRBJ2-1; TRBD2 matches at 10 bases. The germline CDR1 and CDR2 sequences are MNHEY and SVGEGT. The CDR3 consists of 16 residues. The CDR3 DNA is TGTGCCAGCACTTACAATCTAGCGGGAGTCGGTAATGAGCAGTTCTTC. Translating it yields CASTYNLAGVGNEQFF.

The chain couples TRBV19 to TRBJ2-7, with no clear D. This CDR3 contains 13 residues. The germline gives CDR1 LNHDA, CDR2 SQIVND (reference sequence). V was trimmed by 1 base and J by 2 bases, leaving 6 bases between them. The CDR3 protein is CASSIGAAYEQYF. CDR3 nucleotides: TGTGCCAGTAGTATAGGAGCAGCCTACGAGCAGTACTTC.

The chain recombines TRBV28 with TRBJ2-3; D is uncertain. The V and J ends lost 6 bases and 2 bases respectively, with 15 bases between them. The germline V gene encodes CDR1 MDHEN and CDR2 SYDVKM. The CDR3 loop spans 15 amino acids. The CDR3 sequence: CASSSWTTPTDTQYF. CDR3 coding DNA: TGTGCCAGCAGCTCATGGACCACCCCCACAGATACGCAGTATTTT.

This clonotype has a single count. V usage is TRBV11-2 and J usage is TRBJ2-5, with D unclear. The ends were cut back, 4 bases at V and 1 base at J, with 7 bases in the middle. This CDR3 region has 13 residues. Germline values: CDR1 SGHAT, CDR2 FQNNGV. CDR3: CASSSYSQETQYF. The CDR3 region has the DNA TGTGCCAGCAGCTCGTACTCCCAAGAGACCCAGTACTTC.

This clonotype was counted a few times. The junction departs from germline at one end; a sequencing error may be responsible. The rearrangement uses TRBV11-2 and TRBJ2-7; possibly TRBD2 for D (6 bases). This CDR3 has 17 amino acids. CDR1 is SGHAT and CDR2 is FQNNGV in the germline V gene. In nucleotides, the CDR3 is TGTGTCAGCAGCCAGGGACTGGCGGGTTCCCGTTTCTACGAGCAGTACTTC. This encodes CVSSQGLAGSRFYEQYF.

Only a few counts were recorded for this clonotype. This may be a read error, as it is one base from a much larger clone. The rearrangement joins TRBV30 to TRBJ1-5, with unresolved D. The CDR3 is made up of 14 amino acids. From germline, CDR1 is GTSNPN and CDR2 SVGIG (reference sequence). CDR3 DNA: TGTGCCTGTAGTGTAGGAGGAGAGTATCAGCCCCAGCATTTT. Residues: CACSVGGEYQPQHF.

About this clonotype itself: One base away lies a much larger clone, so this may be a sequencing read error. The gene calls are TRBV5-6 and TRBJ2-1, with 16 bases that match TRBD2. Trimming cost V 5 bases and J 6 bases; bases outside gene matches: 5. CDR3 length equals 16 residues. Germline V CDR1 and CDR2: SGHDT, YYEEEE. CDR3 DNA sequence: TGTGCCAGCAGACAAGGGACTAGCGGGAGGGCCAATGAGCAGTTCTTC. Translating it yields CASRQGTSGRANEQFF. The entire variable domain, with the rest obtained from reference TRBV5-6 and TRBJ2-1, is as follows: DAGVTQSPTHLIKTRGQQVTLRCSPKSGHDTVSWYQQALGQGPQFIFQYYEEEERQRGNFPDRFSGHQFPNYSSELNVNALLLGDSALYLCASRQGTSGRANEQFFGPGTRLTVL.

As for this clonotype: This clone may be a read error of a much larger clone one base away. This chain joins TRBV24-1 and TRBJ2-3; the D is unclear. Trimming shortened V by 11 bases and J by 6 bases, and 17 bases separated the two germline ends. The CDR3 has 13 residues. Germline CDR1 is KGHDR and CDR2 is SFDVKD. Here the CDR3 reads CAIPPINGDTQYF. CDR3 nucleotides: TGTGCCATCCCTCCCATCAACGGGGATACGCAGTATTTT.

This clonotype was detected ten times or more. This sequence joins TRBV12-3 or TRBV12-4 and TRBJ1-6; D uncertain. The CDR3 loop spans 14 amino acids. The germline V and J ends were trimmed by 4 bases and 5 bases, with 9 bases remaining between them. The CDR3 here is CASSSGVDNSPLHF. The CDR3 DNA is TGTGCCAGCAGTTCCGGGGTCGATAATTCACCCCTCCACTTT.

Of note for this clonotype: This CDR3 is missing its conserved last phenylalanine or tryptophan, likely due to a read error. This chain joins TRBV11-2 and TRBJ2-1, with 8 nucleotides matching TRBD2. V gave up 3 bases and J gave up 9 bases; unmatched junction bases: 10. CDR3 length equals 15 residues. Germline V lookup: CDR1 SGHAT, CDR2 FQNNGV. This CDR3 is CASSLDTSGQGEQFL. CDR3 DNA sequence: TGTGCCAGCAGCTTGGATACTAGCGGTCAGGGTGAGCAGTTCCTC.

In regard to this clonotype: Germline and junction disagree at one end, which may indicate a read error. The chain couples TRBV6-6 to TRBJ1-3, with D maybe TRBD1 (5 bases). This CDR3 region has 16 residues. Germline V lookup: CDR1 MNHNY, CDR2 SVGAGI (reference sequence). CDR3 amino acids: CVSSYDSGTSGNTIYF. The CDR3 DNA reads TGTGTCAGCAGTTACGACAGTGGGACTTCTGGAAACACCATATATTTT.

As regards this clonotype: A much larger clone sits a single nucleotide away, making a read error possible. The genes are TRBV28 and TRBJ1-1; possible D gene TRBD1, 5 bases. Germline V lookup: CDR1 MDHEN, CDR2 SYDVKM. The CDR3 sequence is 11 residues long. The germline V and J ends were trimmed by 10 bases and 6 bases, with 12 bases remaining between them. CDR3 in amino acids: CANLRVAEAFF. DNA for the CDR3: TGTGCCAACCTCAGGGTCGCTGAAGCTTTCTTT.

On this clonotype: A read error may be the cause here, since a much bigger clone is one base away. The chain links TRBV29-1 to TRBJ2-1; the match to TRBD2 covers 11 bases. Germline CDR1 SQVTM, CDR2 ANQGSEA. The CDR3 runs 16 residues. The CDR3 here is CSIEGGASGRYNEQFF. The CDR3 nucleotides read TGCAGCATTGAAGGGGGGGCTAGCGGGAGGTACAATGAGCAGTTCTTC.

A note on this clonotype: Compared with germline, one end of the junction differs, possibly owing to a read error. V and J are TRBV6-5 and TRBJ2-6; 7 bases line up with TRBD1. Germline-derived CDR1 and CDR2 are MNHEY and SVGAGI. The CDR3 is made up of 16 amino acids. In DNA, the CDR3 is TGTGCCGGCAGTTACCTAAAGGGGGCCGGGACCAACGTCCTGACTTTC. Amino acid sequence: CAGSYLKGAGTNVLTF.

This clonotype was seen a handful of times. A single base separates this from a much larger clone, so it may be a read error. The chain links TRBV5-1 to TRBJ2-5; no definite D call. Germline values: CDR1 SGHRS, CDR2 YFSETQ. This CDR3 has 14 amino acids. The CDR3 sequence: CAGSLDVAAETQYF. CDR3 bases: TGCGCCGGCAGCTTGGATGTGGCCGCTGAGACCCAGTACTTC.